This TCR beta chain appears in the sequencing data of a study of blood T cells in healthy people across ages. Study conclusions and caveats: Age brought a roughly linear fall in TCR beta diversity measured per million T cells.

This clonotype has more than one count but fewer than ten. The antigen is undetermined. Donor samples were obtained from healthy Caucasian individuals from Russia, aged roughly 6 to 95. V was pared by 6 bases and J by 5 bases, with 11 bases of the junction left unmatched. CDR1 is MNHEY, CDR2 SMNVEV, per germline (reference sequence). The CDR3 has 16 residues. PCR was performed a second time for roughly 7 to 12 cycles using a sample-barcoded 5' primer and a J-beta primer mix. In TCRdb, the 5' RACE reads were re-called with MiXCR into one record per CDR3 protein. The table shows roughly 900,000 distinct CDR3 sequences, with roughly 26% occurring only once.

The material sequenced was blood. This chain joins TRBV27 and TRBJ2-5, with 11 bases fitting TRBD1. The receptor was isolated from a woman of 80 years or more in good health. The CDR3 nucleotides read TGTGCCAGCAGGGGGACAGGGGGAATTTCGGGGGAGACCCAGTACTTC. It encodes CASRGTGGISGETQYF.